Following are 23 T cell receptor beta chains from one sample sequenced in a study of blood T cells in healthy people across ages. A second PCR of about 6 to 11 cycles used a sample-barcoded 5' primer and a J-beta primer mix. From the 5' RACE reads, TCRdb called clonotypes with MiXCR, one entry per CDR3 protein. Of just under 900,000 distinct CDR3 sequences listed, about 28% are singletons. Sample: blood. The receptors were gathered from a woman older than 75 in good health.

This clonotype has a count of ten or more. The chain links TRBV12-3 or TRBV12-4 to TRBJ2-1; 9 bases agree with TRBD2. The CDR3 is 14 amino acids. The ends lost 5 bases at V and 8 bases at J; junction bases unmatched: 7. CDR3 in amino acids: CASSPGTSSYEQFF. The CDR3 nucleotides are TGTGCCAGCAGTCCCGGGACTAGCAGCTATGAGCAGTTCTTC.

Written as DNA, the CDR3 is TGTGCCAGCAGTCAGACACCGGGACACCACTACGAGCAGTACTTC. It yields the protein CASSQTPGHHYEQYF. This rearrangement joins TRBV12-3 or TRBV12-4 to TRBJ2-7, with D perhaps matching TRBD1 (6 bases). V lost 5 bases and J lost 3, with 17 bases in between. CDR3 length: 15 amino acids.

The count of this clonotype is one. J is TRBJ2-3 and V is TRBV9; D unresolved. The germline V gene has CDR1 SGDLS and CDR2 YYNGEE. The CDR3 length is 14 residues. Trimming removed 5 bases at V and 3 bases at J, with 13 bases between. This chain's CDR3 is CASSPKTQTDTQYF. Written as DNA, the CDR3 is TGTGCCAGCAGTCCGAAGACCCAGACAGATACGCAGTATTTT.

The rearrangement uses TRBV12-3 or TRBV12-4 and TRBJ2-7; a possible D gene is TRBD1 (7 bases). The J call is in doubt because the DNA end fits TRBJ2-5 better. The CDR3 has 14 amino acids. The DNA for the CDR3 is TGTGCCAGCAGTTTGGTGCAGGGGGGAGAGACCCAGTACTTC. Translation: CASSLVQGGETQYF.

As for this clonotype: Likely a read error: the CDR3 ends without its conserved phenylalanine or tryptophan. The V call is TRBV5-6, the J call TRBJ2-1, with D possibly TRBD1 on 6 matching bases. Germline values: CDR1 SGHDT, CDR2 YYEEEE. The CDR3 sequence is 14 residues long. V dropped 4 bases and J dropped 8 bases, with 16 bases sitting between them. The CDR3 coding sequence is TGTGCCAGCAGCGGAGCGGACAGTTCGGATGAGCAGTTCTGC. This encodes CASSGADSSDEQFC.

With respect to this clonotype: It may be a read error: a sequence one base away is much more abundant. The J gene is TRBJ2-1, the V gene TRBV6-5; TRBD2 aligns across 12 bases. Germline V gene lookup returns CDR1 MNHEY and CDR2 SVGAGI. CDR3 size: 18 residues. CDR3 loop: CACSFTSGGSSSYNEQFF. As DNA, the CDR3 is TGTGCCTGCAGTTTTACTAGCGGGGGGTCGAGCTCCTACAATGAGCAGTTCTTC.

This clonotype was observed at least ten times. J is TRBJ2-1 and V is TRBV6-1, with TRBD1 matching over 9 bases. Germline loops: CDR1 MNHNS, CDR2 SASEGT. The V segment lost 6 bases and the J segment 3 bases; nucleotides outside the gene matches: 9. The CDR3 spans 16 residues. The CDR3 DNA sequence: TGTGCCAGCAGACCGGGACAGGGACCTCTCTACAATGAGCAGTTCTTC. Translating it yields CASRPGQGPLYNEQFF.

This clonotype was picked up many times. CDR3 residues: CASSPPPGTSGVNEQFF. As DNA, the CDR3 is TGTGCCAGCAGCCCTCCCCCCGGGACTAGCGGGGTAAATGAGCAGTTCTTC. The V and J genes are TRBV5-6 and TRBJ2-1; 13 nucleotides agree with TRBD2. V lost 4 bases to trimming and J lost 7 bases; unmatched junction nucleotides: 11. Germline V lookup: CDR1 SGHDT, CDR2 YYEEEE. The CDR3 totals 17 residues.

This clonotype has a count of ten or more. The V call is TRBV6-2 or TRBV6-3, the J call TRBJ2-7; 9 bases are shared with TRBD2. Per the germline V gene, CDR1 is MNHEY and CDR2 is SVGEGT. The CDR3 is 16 amino acids. The V gene end was trimmed by 4 bases and the J gene end by 1 base; junction bases not matched to a gene: 8. The chain's CDR3 is CASSLLGTSLSYEQYF. For the CDR3, the DNA is TGTGCCAGCAGTTTGCTCGGGACTAGCCTGTCCTACGAGCAGTACTTC.

V and J are TRBV20-1 and TRBJ1-3; 8 bases agree with TRBD1. This CDR3 has 13 amino acids. Germline-derived CDR1 and CDR2 are DFQATT and SNEGSKA (reference sequence). The J segment lost 2 bases and the V segment lost 7 bases, leaving 4 bases of the junction unmatched. CDR3 nucleotide sequence: TGCAGTGTTCCAGGGGGCACTGGAAACACCATATATTTT. This gives the protein CSVPGGTGNTIYF.

Worth noting for this clonotype: One base away lies a much larger clone, so this may be a sequencing read error. The rearrangement uses TRBV28 and TRBJ1-2; the match to TRBD1 covers 7 bases. V shed 6 bases, J shed 4 bases, and the junction held 8 bases outside the gene matches. Germline V CDR1 and CDR2: MDHEN, SYDVKM. The CDR3 totals 14 residues. The CDR3 bases are TGTGCCAGCAGGTTCATAGGACAGGCCTATGGCTACACCTTC. Encoded protein: CASRFIGQAYGYTF.

The table lists this clonotype with a few counts. V usage is TRBV27 and J usage is TRBJ1-5; 9 nucleotides match TRBD1. This CDR3 spans 16 amino acids. Unmatched junction bases numbered 7, after V lost 5 bases and J lost 2 bases. Germline values: CDR1 MNHEY, CDR2 SMNVEV (reference sequence). CDR3 amino acids: CASSPDRGFGNQPQHF. CDR3 nucleotides: TGTGCCAGCAGTCCGGACAGGGGTTTTGGCAATCAGCCCCAGCATTTT.

This clonotype was seen repeatedly, ten times or more. This chain uses TRBV10-3 with TRBJ2-3; 14 bases line up with TRBD2. The CDR3 sequence is 16 residues long. With 2 bases clipped from V and 3 bases from J, the junction kept 1 base outside the gene matches. The germline V gene has CDR1 ENHRY and CDR2 SYGVKD. The CDR3: CAISEGLAGGTDTQYF. The CDR3 region has the DNA TGTGCCATCAGTGAGGGACTAGCGGGGGGAACAGATACGCAGTATTTT.

Comments on this clonotype: This CDR3 fails to terminate in the conserved phenylalanine or tryptophan, so it likely reflects a read error. V and J are TRBV7-2 and TRBJ2-5; D unresolved. Germline-derived CDR1 and CDR2 are SGHTA and FQGNSA. The CDR3 sequence is 13 residues long. Trimming took off 5 bases at V and 4 bases at J, with 11 bases between the two ends. CDR3 in DNA: TGTGCCAGCAGCCGCGGCCAAGGAGAGACCCAGTACTGC. Translation: CASSRGQGETQYC.

This clonotype is a singleton in its sample. It may be a read error: a sequence one base away is much more abundant. The J gene is TRBJ2-7, the V gene TRBV28; 7 nucleotides line up with TRBD1. This CDR3 contains 14 residues. With V trimmed by 7 bases and J by 4 bases, 10 bases remained unmatched. Germline CDR1 reads MDHEN; CDR2 reads SYDVKM. CDR3 coding DNA: TGTGCCAGCACCTTAGACAGGGTGAATTACGAGCAGTACTTC. Translation gives CASTLDRVNYEQYF.

Comments on this clonotype: A read error may produce the germline difference seen at one junction end. J is TRBJ2-1 and V is TRBV29-1; D is perhaps TRBD1 or TRBD2 (5 bases each). The CDR3 covers 13 residues. CDR1 and CDR2 from the germline V gene are SQVTM and ANQGSEA. The chain's CDR3 is CSVVGVSFNEQFF. The DNA of the CDR3 is TGCAGCGTTGTGGGGGTATCCTTCAATGAGCAGTTCTTC.

This clonotype has a handful of counts. One base away lies a much larger clone, so this may be a sequencing read error. The rearrangement joins TRBV6-5 to TRBJ2-4; possible D gene TRBD2, 5 bases. With 6 bases removed from V and 2 bases from J, the gap between germline ends came to 14 bases. The CDR3 has 15 residues. The germline V gene has CDR1 MNHEY and CDR2 SVGAGI. The CDR3 loop is CASSPPREPKNIQYF. CDR3 DNA: TGTGCCAGCAGCCCCCCGAGGGAGCCCAAAAACATTCAGTACTTC.

This clonotype was seen only a few times. The chain has TRBV5-1 and TRBJ1-1; TRBD1 is a possible D gene (6 bases). Germline CDR1 is SGHRS and CDR2 is YFSETQ. The V end lost 3 bases, the J end lost 1 base, and 13 bases lay between the germline ends. The CDR3 consists of 15 residues. The CDR3 protein is CASSSRGAQNTEAFF. CDR3 coding DNA: TGCGCCAGCAGCTCCCGGGGGGCTCAGAACACTGAAGCTTTCTTT.

This clonotype was detected a few times. The chain joins TRBV7-9 to TRBJ1-3; D uncertain. The length of the CDR3 is 18 residues. From germline, CDR1 is SEHNR and CDR2 FQNEAQ (reference sequence). The ends were cut back, 4 bases at V and 3 bases at J, with 22 bases in the middle. DNA for the CDR3: TGTGCCAGCAGCTATCCGGGCGGGCAGAAACCCTTTGGAAACACCATATATTTT. Its translation: CASSYPGGQKPFGNTIYF.

This clonotype came up many times. The chain recombines TRBV20-1 with TRBJ2-1, with 11 bases identical to TRBD2. This CDR3 is built from 15 residues. Germline V gene sequence: CDR1 DFQATT, CDR2 SNEGSKA (reference sequence). Trimming removed 0 bases from V and 6 bases from J; junction bases left unmatched: 4. This CDR3 is CSARDNLAGGNEQFF. The DNA for the CDR3 is TGCAGTGCTAGAGATAACCTAGCGGGGGGCAATGAGCAGTTCTTC.

In its sample, this clonotype was seen many times. The J gene is TRBJ2-7, the V gene TRBV18, with a possible D match to TRBD1 (5 bases). CDR3 size: 14 residues. V shed 3 bases and J shed 7 bases, with 16 bases lying between them. The germline V gene encodes CDR1 KGHSH and CDR2 LQKENI. The CDR3 is CASSPFDSPREQYF. CDR3 nucleotide sequence: TGTGCCAGCTCACCTTTCGACAGTCCCCGGGAGCAGTACTTC.

The chain combines TRBV20-1 with TRBJ1-6, with a tentative D call TRBD1 (5 bases). Trimming removed 2 bases from V and 10 bases from J, with 18 bases in between. This CDR3 is built from 15 residues. CDR1 and CDR2 from the germline V gene are DFQATT and SNEGSKA (reference sequence). DNA for the CDR3: TGCAGTGCTAGAAAGGGTAACAGGAGAGGGTCACCCCTCCACTTT. Protein product: CSARKGNRRGSPLHF.

The chain carries TRBV20-1 and TRBJ2-7, with a tentative D call TRBD2 (6 bases). The J call may be incorrect, as the DNA end agrees better with TRBJ2-5. The CDR3 length is 15 residues. The germline CDR1 and CDR2 sequences are DFQATT and SNEGSKA (reference sequence). CDR3 protein: CSARGTGTRLETQYF. The DNA of the CDR3 is TGCAGTGCTAGGGGAACCGGGACTCGGCTGGAGACCCAGTACTTC.